One sample yielded the 32 T cell receptor beta chains listed below, sequenced in a study of blood T cell repertoires in COVID-19. Method: immunoSEQ multiplex PCR; TCRdb's copy keeps in-frame clones and lacks some. Of approximately 72,000 clones in the sample, around 92% were seen once. Sequenced material: peripheral blood. These receptors were taken from a man aged 55-75 years with acute or convalescent COVID-19.

V gene TRBV25-1 combines with J gene TRBJ1-2; tentatively, D is TRBD1 (6 bases). CDR1 and CDR2 from the germline V gene are MGHDK and SYGVNS. Trimming shortened V by 1 base and J by 7 bases, and 16 bases separated the two germline ends. This CDR3 contains 15 residues. CDR3 in DNA: TGTGCCAGCAGTGAATCAGACAGGATCGTTAGTGGCTACACCTTC. This gives the protein CASSESDRIVSGYTF.

V gene TRBV6-1 combines with J gene TRBJ1-1; D remains ambiguous. The CDR3 is made up of 20 amino acids. Per germline, CDR1 MNHNS and CDR2 SASEGT. With 2 bases removed from V and 0 bases from J, the gap between germline ends came to 25 bases. The CDR3 protein is CASSEYRIGWADPMNTEAFF. CDR3 DNA: TGTGCCAGCAGTGAATATAGAATCGGATGGGCAGATCCCATGAACACTGAAGCTTTCTTT.

The count of this clone is one. The J gene is TRBJ1-5, the V gene TRBV3-1 (or the pseudogene TRBV3-2); 12 positions agree with TRBD1. The V gene end was trimmed by 4 bases and the J gene end by 11 bases; junction bases not matched to a gene: 12. The CDR3 loop spans 16 amino acids. Germline V gives CDR1 LGHDT, CDR2 YNNKEL (reference sequence). DNA of the CDR3: TGTGCCAGCAGCCCGCACCCCGGGACAGGGGGCGAGGCCCAGCATTTT. Its protein product is CASSPHPGTGGEAQHF.

The V and J genes are TRBV25-1 and TRBJ2-1, with D perhaps TRBD1 (6 bases). Germline V gene sequence: CDR1 MGHDK, CDR2 SYGVNS. Trimming stripped 4 bases from V and 0 bases from J, with 13 bases between. The CDR3 spans 16 residues. CDR3 DNA sequence: TGTGCCAGCAGTGCCACCGGCAGGGGCTCCTACAATGAGCAGTTCTTC. This encodes CASSATGRGSYNEQFF. The whole variable domain, remainder taken from reference TRBV25-1 and TRBJ2-1, is EADIYQTPRYLVIGTGKKITLECSQTMGHDKMYWYQQDPGMELHLIHYSYGVNSTEKGDLSSESTVSRIRTEHFPLTLESARPSHTSQYLCASSATGRGSYNEQFFGPGTRLTVL.

This clone was seen once. The genes are TRBV5-4 and TRBJ1-1, with 9 bases that match TRBD1. Germline-derived CDR1 and CDR2 are SGHNT and YYREEE (reference sequence). With 2 bases clipped from V and 5 bases from J, the junction kept 4 bases outside the gene matches. The CDR3 loop spans 14 amino acids. CDR3 bases: TGTGCCAGCAGCTTCCTGACAGGGGGGACTGAAGCTTTCTTT. It codes for CASSFLTGGTEAFF.

CDR3 in DNA: TGTGCCAGCAATATAGAGAACACCGGGGAGCTGTTTTTT. Its protein is CASNIENTGELFF. The chain links TRBV5-4 to TRBJ2-2; no reliable D call. The CDR3 length is 13 residues. V was pared by 6 bases and J by 1 base, with 7 bases between. The germline gives CDR1 SGHNT, CDR2 YYREEE (reference sequence).

This sequence joins TRBV4-1 and TRBJ2-5; 7 positions agree with TRBD1. With 4 bases clipped from V and 5 bases from J, the junction kept 1 base outside the gene matches. CDR1 and CDR2 from the germline V gene are MGHRA and YSYEKL. This CDR3 is built from 12 residues. DNA for the CDR3: TGCGCCAGCAGCCGGGACAGCGAGACCCAGTACTTC. Protein product: CASSRDSETQYF.

The genes are TRBV7-9 and TRBJ2-7; 7 bases match TRBD1. Germline V gene sequence: CDR1 SEHNR, CDR2 FQNEAQ (reference sequence). Trimming took 3 bases from V and 2 from J; bases not matched to a gene: 4. The CDR3 runs 14 residues. CDR3 region: CASSLTGSPYEQYF. CDR3 nucleotides: TGTGCCAGCAGCTTGACAGGGTCCCCCTACGAGCAGTACTTC.

The gene calls are TRBV5-1 and TRBJ1-4, with D uncertain. V was shortened by 7 bases and J by 8 bases, with 12 bases between the two germline ends. This CDR3 has 12 residues. Germline V gene data show CDR1 as SGHRS and CDR2 as YFSETQ. CDR3 DNA sequence: TGCGCCAGCGGAGACGGTGACGAAAAACTGTTTTTT. This encodes CASGDGDEKLFF. Together with reference TRBV5-1 and TRBJ1-4, the CDR3 gives the full variable domain: KAGVTQTPRYLIKTRGQQVTLSCSPISGHRSVSWYQQTPGQGLQFLFEYFSETQRNKGNFPGRFSGRQFSNSRSEMNVSTLELGDSALYLCASGDGDEKLFFGSGTQLSVL.

The gene calls are TRBV19 and TRBJ1-6, with 9 bases aligning to TRBD1. CDR3 size: 17 residues. The ends lost 2 bases at V and 7 bases at J; junction bases unmatched: 9. CDR1 is LNHDA and CDR2 is SQIVND in the germline V gene (reference sequence). Written as DNA, the CDR3 is TGTGCCAGTAGTATACTCGCTCCCGGGACAGGGAATTCACCCCTCCACTTT. Protein product: CASSILAPGTGNSPLHF.

The rearrangement links TRBV11-2 to TRBJ1-1, with TRBD1 matching over 7 bases. The CDR3 has 15 amino acids. Trimming took 2 bases from V and 5 from J; bases not matched to a gene: 8. CDR1 and CDR2 (germline): SGHAT, FQNNGV. CDR3 sequence: CASSLPMTGRTEAFF. Here the CDR3 DNA reads TGTGCCAGCAGCTTACCCATGACAGGGAGGACTGAAGCTTTCTTT.

J is TRBJ2-1 and V is TRBV5-1; 15 positions agree with TRBD2. Germline values: CDR1 SGHRS, CDR2 YFSETQ. With 7 bases clipped from V and 0 bases from J, the junction kept 11 bases outside the gene matches. This CDR3 comprises 19 residues. CDR3 in amino acids: CASAQVGTSGGSSYNEQFF. DNA of the CDR3: TGCGCCAGCGCTCAGGTCGGGACTAGCGGGGGGAGCTCCTACAATGAGCAGTTCTTC.

This clone was observed a single time. The rearrangement joins TRBV7-2 to TRBJ1-4, with D tentatively TRBD1 (6 bases). V gave up 2 bases and J gave up 4 bases, with 14 bases separating them. The CDR3 is made up of 16 amino acids. Germline lookup yields CDR1 SGHTA and CDR2 FQGNSA. The CDR3 DNA reads TGTGCCAGCAGCTTACCCTCCGGGACAAGTAATGAAAAACTGTTTTTT. This encodes CASSLPSGTSNEKLFF.

The V gene is TRBV6-6, the J gene TRBJ2-3, with 11 bases that match TRBD2. The CDR3 has 15 residues. The J segment lost 3 bases and the V segment lost 7 bases, leaving 6 bases of the junction unmatched. The V gene's germline CDR1 is MNHNY and CDR2 SVGAGI (reference sequence). In DNA, the CDR3 is TGTGCCAGCATTTATACTAGCGGGGGTACAGATACGCAGTATTTT. Translating gives CASIYTSGGTDTQYF.

The chain is built from TRBV7-2 and TRBJ2-3; possible D gene TRBD2, 5 bases. The germline gives CDR1 SGHTA, CDR2 FQGNSA. The V and J ends lost 1 base and 0 bases respectively, with 20 bases between them. CDR3 length: 19 residues. CDR3 nucleotide sequence: TGTGCCAGCAGCTTAGTAGGTGGGGTAGCGCTCTTAAGCACAGATACGCAGTATTTT. Translating gives CASSLVGGVALLSTDTQYF.

In its sample, this clone was seen once. This chain joins TRBV3-1 (or the pseudogene TRBV3-2) and TRBJ1-6; 10 nucleotides agree with TRBD1. After removal of 0 bases from V and 3 bases from J, the junction contained 2 bases not matched to a gene. The CDR3 consists of 17 residues. The germline CDR1 and CDR2 sequences are LGHDT and YNNKEL (reference sequence). For the CDR3, the DNA is TGTGCCAGCAGCCAAGAAGGACAGGGGGGCTATAATTCACCCCTCCACTTT. It translates to CASSQEGQGGYNSPLHF.

V gene TRBV19 combines with J gene TRBJ2-1, with 11 bases fitting TRBD1. The CDR3 spans 15 residues. Germline CDR1 LNHDA, CDR2 SQIVND (reference sequence). With 6 bases clipped from V and 2 bases from J, the junction kept 3 bases outside the gene matches. The chain's CDR3 is CASRRTGGAYNEQFF. CDR3 DNA sequence: TGTGCCAGTAGGAGGACAGGGGGCGCCTACAATGAGCAGTTCTTC.

This chain joins TRBV5-5 and TRBJ1-3; D might be TRBD1 (6 bases). This CDR3 region has 19 residues. Germline CDR1 and CDR2: SGHKS and YYEKEE (reference sequence). Trimming took off 2 bases at V and 0 bases at J, with 21 bases between the two ends. CDR3: CASSFGRGRPPSSGNTIYF. DNA of the CDR3: TGTGCCAGCAGCTTTGGCAGGGGCCGGCCCCCGTCCTCTGGAAACACCATATATTTT.

The chain employs TRBV6-5 and TRBJ1-6; D not certain. CDR3 size: 16 residues. The germline CDR1 and CDR2 sequences are MNHEY and SVGAGI. Between the trimmed V and J ends, which lost 2 bases and 5 bases, there was a span of 13 bases. The CDR3 here is CASSYKARRDNSPLHF. The DNA for the CDR3 is TGTGCCAGCAGTTACAAGGCCCGACGGGATAATTCACCCCTCCACTTT.

This chain links TRBV13 with TRBJ1-1; possibly TRBD1 for D (5 bases). V shed 5 bases and J shed 2 bases, with 12 bases lying between them. Germline loops: CDR1 PRHDT, CDR2 FYEKMQ (reference sequence). This CDR3 is built from 14 residues. DNA of the CDR3: TGTGCCAGCAGCGTGGGGAGGGGAAACACTGAAGCTTTCTTT. This translates into CASSVGRGNTEAFF.

V is TRBV7-2 and J is TRBJ2-5; the D gene is possibly TRBD1 (6 bases). The CDR3 covers 15 residues. The germline CDR1 and CDR2 sequences are SGHTA and FQGNSA. Trimming took 2 bases from V and 4 from J, leaving 14 bases between them. The DNA of the CDR3 is TGTGCCAGCAGCTTACCAACAGGGTTGGTAGAGACCCAGTACTTC. The encoded protein is CASSLPTGLVETQYF. Full variable domain (missing parts from reference TRBV7-2 and TRBJ2-5): GAGVSQSPSNKVTEKGKDVELRCDPISGHTALYWYRQSLGQGLEFLIYFQGNSAPDKSGLPSDRFSAERTGGSVSTLTIQRTQQEDSAVYLCASSLPTGLVETQYFGPGTRLLVL.

The V and J genes are TRBV27 and TRBJ1-5; 8 nucleotides align to TRBD1. CDR3 length: 15 residues. Germline CDR1 and CDR2: MNHEY and SMNVEV (reference sequence). The V segment lost 3 bases and the J segment 6 bases; nucleotides outside the gene matches: 7. CDR3: CASSFSGGGGQPQHF. The CDR3 DNA reads as TGTGCCAGCAGTTTCTCAGGGGGCGGTGGTCAGCCCCAGCATTTT.

The V call is TRBV2, the J call TRBJ2-5; TRBD2 agrees at 9 bases. This CDR3 spans 16 amino acids. V was clipped by 2 bases and J by 5 bases; unmatched bases: 9. Germline loops: CDR1 SNHLY, CDR2 FYNNEI. The DNA for the CDR3 is TGTGCCAGCAGTGAAAGCCCGGGGCTAGCGGGGGAGACCCAGTACTTC. Amino acids: CASSESPGLAGETQYF.

The chain carries TRBV19 and TRBJ1-5; D gene uncertain. This CDR3 is built from 15 residues. The V gene lost 4 bases and the J gene lost 3 bases, with 13 bases spanning the gap. Germline CDR1 reads LNHDA; CDR2 reads SQIVND (reference sequence). The CDR3 reads CASSRGWPDNQPQHF. The CDR3 coding sequence is TGTGCCAGTAGTAGAGGATGGCCTGACAATCAGCCCCAGCATTTT.

This chain joins TRBV5-1 and TRBJ2-1, with unresolved D. CDR3 length: 15 amino acids. V lost 0 bases, J lost 0 bases, and 7 bases lay in between. The germline V gene has CDR1 SGHRS and CDR2 YFSETQ. The CDR3 loop reads CASSLAESSYNEQFF. In DNA form, the CDR3 reads TGCGCCAGCAGCTTGGCCGAGAGCTCCTACAATGAGCAGTTCTTC. The complete variable domain, with remaining parts taken from reference TRBV5-1 and TRBJ2-1, reads KAGVTQTPRYLIKTRGQQVTLSCSPISGHRSVSWYQQTPGQGLQFLFEYFSETQRNKGNFPGRFSGRQFSNSRSEMNVSTLELGDSALYLCASSLAESSYNEQFFGPGTRLTVL.

The sample holds a few counts of this clone. This chain links TRBV5-4 with TRBJ1-4; 8 nucleotides align to TRBD1. Germline CDR1 SGHNT, CDR2 YYREEE (reference sequence). The V and J ends lost 0 bases and 7 bases, in that order; junction bases with no gene match: 11. CDR3 length: 17 residues. The DNA for the CDR3 is TGTGCCAGCAGCTTGGTTGGACAGGGCAGGAGTGGTGAAAAACTGTTTTTT. Protein: CASSLVGQGRSGEKLFF.

V gene TRBV6-1 combines with J gene TRBJ1-1; D is perhaps TRBD1 (6 bases). The CDR3 consists of 13 residues. Germline V gives CDR1 MNHNS, CDR2 SASEGT. V shed 2 bases and J shed 5 bases, with 9 bases lying between them. CDR3 in amino acids: CASSEQGMTEAFF. CDR3 sequence (DNA): TGTGCCAGCAGTGAACAGGGGATGACTGAAGCTTTCTTT.

The chain uses TRBV18 and TRBJ2-5; 13 bases agree with TRBD2. The J segment lost 3 bases and the V segment lost 4 bases, leaving 5 bases of the junction unmatched. CDR1 is KGHSH, CDR2 LQKENI, per germline. The CDR3 totals 16 residues. This CDR3 is CASSQRLAGGEETQYF. In nucleotides, the CDR3 is TGTGCCAGCTCACAAAGACTAGCGGGGGGAGAAGAGACCCAGTACTTC.

This chain connects TRBV5-1 to TRBJ2-7; a weak D match, TRBD2 (5 bases). The V end lost 0 bases, the J end lost 5 bases, and 6 bases lay between the germline ends. The CDR3 runs to 12 residues. Germline-derived CDR1 and CDR2 are SGHRS and YFSETQ. CDR3 in amino acids: CASSLGGHEQYF. The CDR3 bases are TGCGCCAGCAGCTTGGGCGGGCACGAGCAGTACTTC.

V gene TRBV7-7 combines with J gene TRBJ2-2; D might be TRBD2 (5 bases). This CDR3 has 13 amino acids. Germline V gives CDR1 SSHAT, CDR2 FNYEAQ (reference sequence). The CDR3 loop is CASAYVTTGELFF. The DNA for the CDR3 is TGTGCTAGCGCCTACGTAACCACCGGGGAGCTGTTTTTT.

The chain has TRBV7-3 and TRBJ1-2; tentatively, D is TRBD1 (6 bases). Trimming shortened V by 4 bases and J by 8 bases, and 17 bases separated the two germline ends. CDR1 SGHTA and CDR2 FQGTGA come from the germline V gene. This CDR3 contains 14 residues. CDR3 coding DNA: TGTGCCAGCAGCTCACCGGGACAAGATCAGGGCTACACCTTC. Its translation: CASSSPGQDQGYTF.

This rearrangement joins TRBV6-4 to TRBJ1-1, with 8 bases matching TRBD1. Germline CDR1 and CDR2: MRHNA and SNTAGT. The CDR3 has 14 amino acids. V lost 6 bases and J lost 2; bases outside the gene matches: 5. The CDR3 region is CASRGTGDNTEAFF. As DNA, the CDR3 is TGTGCCAGCAGGGGGACAGGAGATAACACTGAAGCTTTCTTT.